One and the same sample provided the 21 T cell receptor beta chains below, sequenced in a study of blood T cell repertoires in COVID-19. Libraries were prepared by immunoSEQ multiplex PCR; TCRdb keeps only in-frame clonotypes and omits some of them. The table has approximately 110,000 clones, roughly 80% seen once. The material sequenced was peripheral blood. These receptors were collected from a man between 65 and 79 years old with active or convalescent COVID-19.

This chain joins TRBV27 and TRBJ1-5; weak D call: TRBD1 (6 bases). Trimming took 2 bases from V and 2 from J, leaving 13 bases between them. The CDR3 is 16 amino acids. From germline, CDR1 is MNHEY and CDR2 SMNVEV (reference sequence). The CDR3 is CASSLQGTRGNQPQHF. The CDR3 coding sequence is TGTGCCAGCAGTTTACAGGGGACAAGGGGCAATCAGCCCCAGCATTTT.

This chain joins TRBV2 and TRBJ1-4; D may be TRBD1 (6 bases). The CDR3 is made up of 13 amino acids. Germline V gene lookup returns CDR1 SNHLY and CDR2 FYNNEI. V shed 6 bases and J shed 8 bases, with 13 bases lying between them. In DNA form, the CDR3 reads TGTGCCAGCAGGGACAGAATGGACGAAAAACTGTTTTTT. Residues: CASRDRMDEKLFF. The entire variable domain, with the rest obtained from reference TRBV2 and TRBJ1-4, is as follows: EPEVTQTPSHQVTQMGQEVILRCVPISNHLYFYWYRQILGQKVEFLVSFYNNEISEKSEIFDDQFSVERPDGSNFTLKIRSTKLEDSAMYFCASRDRMDEKLFFGSGTQLSVL.

V is TRBV5-5 and J is TRBJ1-2; 8 bases agree with TRBD1. Germline CDR1 is SGHKS and CDR2 is YYEKEE (reference sequence). Germline trimming cut 3 bases from V and 4 bases from J; bases unmatched to any gene: 2. CDR3 size: 13 residues. CDR3 DNA: TGTGCCAGCAGCTCAGGGGGCGGCTATGGCTACACCTTC. This translates into CASSSGGGYGYTF.

This clone was observed a few times. The rearrangement joins TRBV27 to TRBJ1-1; no firm D call. Germline lookup yields CDR1 MNHEY and CDR2 SMNVEV (reference sequence). V was shortened by 4 bases and J by 11 bases, with 23 bases between the two germline ends. This CDR3 comprises 15 residues. The chain's CDR3 is CASSSLPGGSKPAFF. DNA of the CDR3: TGTGCCAGCAGTTCCCTTCCGGGAGGGTCAAAACCCGCTTTCTTT.

The chain recombines TRBV25-1 with TRBJ2-5, with 10 bases aligning to TRBD2. Trimming cost V 4 bases and J 2 bases; bases outside gene matches: 1. The CDR3 length is 14 residues. The germline gives CDR1 MGHDK, CDR2 SYGVNS. The CDR3 protein is CASSVSGRQETQYF. In DNA, the CDR3 is TGTGCCAGCAGTGTTAGCGGGAGGCAAGAGACCCAGTACTTC.

The chain joins TRBV9 to TRBJ1-2; TRBD1 matches at 8 bases. The germline V gene encodes CDR1 SGDLS and CDR2 YYNGEE. V trimming: 3 bases; J trimming: 3 bases; junction bases outside the gene matches: 7. The CDR3 sequence is 15 residues long. CDR3 in DNA: TGTGCCAGCAGCGCCGAGACAGGGGCCGACTATGGCTACACCTTC. Translation: CASSAETGADYGYTF.

The V gene is TRBV5-6, the J gene TRBJ1-2; the D gene is possibly TRBD1 (6 bases). V dropped 4 bases and J dropped 3 bases, with 16 bases sitting between them. The CDR3 has 15 amino acids. The germline V gene encodes CDR1 SGHDT and CDR2 YYEEEE. CDR3 loop: CASSTYDRTYYGYTF. CDR3 DNA sequence: TGTGCCAGCAGCACCTACGACAGGACGTACTATGGCTACACCTTC.

The chain recombines TRBV7-3 with TRBJ2-3, with a possible D match to TRBD2 (6 bases). Trimming stripped 2 bases from V and 4 bases from J, with 10 bases between. CDR1 SGHTA and CDR2 FQGTGA come from the germline V gene. This CDR3 has 14 residues. CDR3 in amino acids: CASSLGGLADTQYF. For the CDR3, the DNA is TGTGCCAGCAGCTTAGGGGGGTTGGCAGATACGCAGTATTTT.

The rearrangement uses TRBV27 and TRBJ2-7, with 7 bases aligning to TRBD2. J gave up 3 bases and V 8 bases, and 10 bases lay outside the gene matches. This CDR3 spans 14 amino acids. CDR1 and CDR2 from the germline V gene are MNHEY and SMNVEV (reference sequence). CDR3: CASRGLGGSYEQYF. For the CDR3, the DNA is TGTGCCAGCCGCGGACTGGGGGGGAGCTACGAGCAGTACTTC.

This clone was found a few times. The chain has TRBV10-2 and TRBJ1-2; D is unresolved. Germline V gene sequence: CDR1 WSHSY, CDR2 SAAADI. CDR3 length equals 13 residues. Deletions cut 2 bases from V and 2 bases from J, with 6 bases between. The CDR3 region is CASSERGNYGYTF. CDR3 nucleotide sequence: TGCGCCAGCAGTGAGCGCGGGAACTATGGCTACACCTTC.

This clone was seen more than once but under ten times. This CDR3 is CASSYPDSSGNTIYF. CDR3 nucleotides: TGTGCCAGCAGTTACCCGGACAGCTCTGGAAACACCATATATTTT. The chain employs TRBV6-5 and TRBJ1-3, with D tentatively TRBD1 (6 bases). CDR1 is MNHEY and CDR2 is SVGAGI in the germline V gene. This CDR3 has 15 amino acids. V gave up 2 bases and J gave up 0 bases, with 8 bases separating them.

The gene calls are TRBV9 and TRBJ1-2; TRBD1 matches 10 bases. CDR3 length equals 14 residues. From germline, CDR1 is SGDLS and CDR2 YYNGEE. The ends lost 3 bases at V and 6 bases at J; junction bases unmatched: 5. The DNA for the CDR3 is TGTGCCAGCAGCGCGATGGGGACAGGGGATGGCTACACCTTC. It is translated as CASSAMGTGDGYTF. Complete variable domain (other parts from reference TRBV9 and TRBJ1-2): DSGVTQTPKHLITATGQRVTLRCSPRSGDLSVYWYQQSLDQGLQFLIQYYNGEERAKGNILERFSAQQFPDLHSELNLSSLELGDSALYFCASSAMGTGDGYTFGSGTRLTVV.

The chain uses TRBV2 and TRBJ2-1, with a tentative D call TRBD1 (6 bases). Per germline, CDR1 SNHLY and CDR2 FYNNEI. V was shortened by 6 bases and J by 8 bases, with 17 bases between the two germline ends. This CDR3 is 14 amino acids long. Written as DNA, the CDR3 is TGTGCCAGCAGGGAAAGGGCAGGGGTGGATGAGCAGTTCTTC. Its translation is CASRERAGVDEQFF.

This clone occurred once. This chain connects TRBV5-1 to TRBJ1-2; 8 bases map to TRBD1. The CDR3 is made up of 14 amino acids. The V gene's germline CDR1 is SGHRS and CDR2 YFSETQ. The trim removed 3 bases at V and 3 bases at J, leaving 4 bases unmatched. The CDR3 sequence: CASSWTGLDYGYTF. As DNA, the CDR3 is TGCGCCAGCAGCTGGACAGGGTTAGACTATGGCTACACCTTC. Filled out from reference TRBV5-1 and TRBJ1-2, the complete variable domain reads KAGVTQTPRYLIKTRGQQVTLSCSPISGHRSVSWYQQTPGQGLQFLFEYFSETQRNKGNFPGRFSGRQFSNSRSEMNVSTLELGDSALYLCASSWTGLDYGYTFGSGTRLTVV.

CDR3 sequence reads: CASSSQGQGVYEQYF. CDR3 DNA: TGTGCCAGCAGCTCGCAGGGACAGGGGGTCTACGAGCAGTACTTC. The J gene is TRBJ2-7, the V gene TRBV7-2, with TRBD1 matching over 11 bases. After removal of 4 bases from V and 3 bases from J, the junction contained 5 bases not matched to a gene. The CDR3 extends over 15 amino acids. Germline CDR1 is SGHTA and CDR2 is FQGNSA.

The rearrangement uses TRBV6-5 and TRBJ1-4; maybe TRBD1 (5 bases). The CDR3 extends over 14 amino acids. The V gene lost 7 bases and the J gene lost 3 bases, with 12 bases spanning the gap. Germline V gene data show CDR1 as MNHEY and CDR2 as SVGAGI. This chain's CDR3 is CASIRSGSNEKLFF. The CDR3, as DNA: TGTGCCAGCATCAGGTCAGGGTCTAATGAAAAACTGTTTTTT.

The chain couples TRBV10-3 to TRBJ1-4; 10 nucleotides line up with TRBD1. The CDR3 sequence is 16 residues long. Unmatched junction bases numbered 5, after V lost 2 bases and J lost 5 bases. Germline loops: CDR1 ENHRY, CDR2 SYGVKD. The CDR3 DNA reads as TGTGCCATCAGTGAGGGACCGGGACAGGGGAATGAAAAACTGTTTTTT. This encodes CAISEGPGQGNEKLFF.

The chain has TRBV5-5 and TRBJ2-5, with D possibly matching TRBD2 (5 bases). From germline, CDR1 is SGHKS and CDR2 YYEKEE (reference sequence). The CDR3 spans 15 residues. Trimming removed 0 bases at V and 1 base at J, with 10 bases between. The CDR3 DNA reads TGTGCCAGCAGCTTGGGGACTGCAGTCCAAGAGACCCAGTACTTC. It translates to CASSLGTAVQETQYF.

The genes are TRBV3-1 (or the pseudogene TRBV3-2) and TRBJ1-5; 10 bases are a match to TRBD1. The CDR3 sequence is 20 residues long. Germline trimming cut 2 bases from V and 0 bases from J; bases unmatched to any gene: 13. The V gene's germline CDR1 is LGHDT and CDR2 YNNKEL (reference sequence). The CDR3, as DNA: TGTGCCAGCAGCCAACCTCCTAACGGGACAGGGGACGGTAGCAATCAGCCCCAGCATTTT. Translation gives CASSQPPNGTGDGSNQPQHF.

This rearrangement joins TRBV2 to TRBJ2-7, with 10 bases identical to TRBD1. The germline V gene has CDR1 SNHLY and CDR2 FYNNEI. Trimming took 6 bases from V and 7 from J; bases not matched to a gene: 9. The CDR3 covers 14 residues. CDR3 in DNA: TGTGCCAGCAGGGCCGGGACAGGGGACCGAGAGCAGTACTTC. It encodes CASRAGTGDREQYF.

J is TRBJ2-7 and V is TRBV5-1; 8 bases fit TRBD1. V lost 4 bases, J lost 3 bases, and 9 bases stayed unmatched. The CDR3 is 15 residues long. The germline V gene encodes CDR1 SGHRS and CDR2 YFSETQ. CDR3 nucleotide sequence: TGCGCCAGCAGCCTCACGGGACAGGAATTCTACGAGCAGTACTTC. Translating gives CASSLTGQEFYEQYF.